This passage covers 25 T cell receptor beta chains from one sample sequenced in a study of CD8+ T cells in alopecia areata. Extraction of RNA preceded its reverse transcription into cDNA, which served as the sequencing template. Sequencing was performed with immunoSEQ multiplex PCR; in TCRdb, only in-frame clones are kept and a portion is missing. The sample holds under 350,000 clones, roughly 64% seen once. Stated treatment: oral pan-JAK inhibitor, 5-10 mg twice daily. This material consisted of CD4+ T cells sorted from blood, taken at week 24, from a patient treated with tofacitinib. The receptor set was obtained from a human donor with alopecia areata.

The CDR3 protein is CASSHLQGTYNEQFF. The CDR3 DNA is TGTGCCAGCAGCCACCTACAGGGGACCTACAATGAGCAGTTCTTC. V is TRBV9 and J is TRBJ2-1; 7 nucleotides agree with TRBD1. The germline V gene encodes CDR1 SGDLS and CDR2 YYNGEE. Trimming took 4 bases from V and 2 from J; bases not matched to a gene: 6. The CDR3 runs 15 residues.

J is TRBJ2-5 and V is TRBV18; 7 nucleotides align to TRBD1. V was clipped by 5 bases and J by 4 bases; unmatched bases: 4. Germline-derived CDR1 and CDR2 are KGHSH and LQKENI. The CDR3 extends over 13 amino acids. CDR3: CASSAQGLETQYF. In DNA, the CDR3 is TGTGCCAGCTCAGCACAGGGGTTAGAGACCCAGTACTTC.

This rearrangement joins TRBV4-3 to TRBJ1-5; 8 bases match TRBD1. CDR1 LGHNA and CDR2 YSLEER come from the germline V gene. V was clipped by 4 bases and J by 5 bases; unmatched bases: 4. The CDR3 loop spans 14 amino acids. CDR3 sequence reads: CASSPSTGDQPQHF. The CDR3 DNA follows: TGCGCCAGCAGCCCGTCGACAGGGGATCAGCCCCAGCATTTT.

The chain combines TRBV11-1 with TRBJ2-2; 14 nucleotides align to TRBD2. The V gene end was trimmed by 4 bases and the J gene end by 3 bases; junction bases not matched to a gene: 4. Germline CDR1 SGHAT, CDR2 FQDESV (reference sequence). CDR3 length equals 17 residues. CDR3 sequence (DNA): TGTGCCAGCAGCTCCGGGACTAGCGGGGGTTACACCGGGGAGCTGTTTTTT. The encoded protein is CASSSGTSGGYTGELFF.

This chain links TRBV9 with TRBJ2-3; no clear D. Germline CDR1 reads SGDLS; CDR2 reads YYNGEE. CDR3 length: 15 residues. V was pared by 4 bases and J by 0 bases, with 12 bases between. In nucleotides, the CDR3 is TGTGCCAGCAGCCCTTCTCCGCTAAGCACAGATACGCAGTATTTT. Translation gives CASSPSPLSTDTQYF.

There are a few counts of this clone. This sequence joins TRBV7-9 and TRBJ2-6; D tentatively fits TRBD1 or TRBD2 (5 bases each). The CDR3 runs 17 residues. Germline V CDR1 and CDR2: SEHNR, FQNEAQ (reference sequence). Trimming cost V 6 bases and J 3 bases, with 18 bases left between them. CDR3 DNA sequence: TGTGCCAGCAGGATCGGGGCAGGGCCAGGTGGGGCCAACGTCCTGACTTTC. Protein sequence: CASRIGAGPGGANVLTF.

The chain has TRBV5-1 and TRBJ2-7; 9 bases agree with TRBD1. Germline V gene data show CDR1 as SGHRS and CDR2 as YFSETQ. The length of the CDR3 is 13 residues. V was pared by 4 bases and J by 4 bases, with 3 bases of the junction left unmatched. CDR3: CASSQDRGYEQYF. Here the CDR3 DNA reads TGCGCCAGCAGCCAGGACAGGGGTTACGAGCAGTACTTC. The entire variable domain, with the rest obtained from reference TRBV5-1 and TRBJ2-7, is as follows: KAGVTQTPRYLIKTRGQQVTLSCSPISGHRSVSWYQQTPGQGLQFLFEYFSETQRNKGNFPGRFSGRQFSNSRSEMNVSTLELGDSALYLCASSQDRGYEQYFGPGTRLTVT.

The chain has TRBV6-1 and TRBJ1-1, with 8 bases identical to TRBD1. CDR1 is MNHNS, CDR2 SASEGT, per germline. The CDR3 is made up of 14 amino acids. V lost 4 bases, J lost 2 bases, and 3 bases stayed unmatched. CDR3 in amino acids: CASSGQGFNTEAFF. For the CDR3, the DNA is TGTGCCAGCAGTGGACAGGGGTTTAACACTGAAGCTTTCTTT.

The chain recombines TRBV30 with TRBJ1-2; perhaps TRBD1 as D (5 bases). The germline gives CDR1 GTSNPN, CDR2 SVGIG (reference sequence). This CDR3 region has 15 residues. V lost 2 bases and J lost 9, with 22 bases in between. CDR3 amino acids: CAWSTTRDGYPSYTF. Here the CDR3 DNA reads TGTGCCTGGAGTACCACTCGGGACGGGTACCCTAGCTACACCTTC.

The rearrangement links TRBV7-9 to TRBJ2-3; 10 positions agree with TRBD2. The germline gives CDR1 SEHNR, CDR2 FQNEAQ (reference sequence). Trimming removed 3 bases from V and 4 bases from J; junction bases left unmatched: 4. The CDR3 is 15 amino acids. The CDR3 bases are TGTGCCAGCAGCTTGAGCGGGGGGGCCTCAGATACGCAGTATTTT. Translated, it gives CASSLSGGASDTQYF.

The chain recombines TRBV4-1 with TRBJ2-4, with TRBD1 matching 8 bases. This CDR3 is built from 15 residues. J gave up 7 bases and V 0 bases, and 5 bases lay outside the gene matches. Germline values: CDR1 MGHRA, CDR2 YSYEKL. CDR3 loop: CASSQDRQGRNIQYF. The DNA for the CDR3 is TGCGCCAGCAGCCAAGATAGACAGGGGAGGAACATTCAGTACTTC.

The chain uses TRBV27 and TRBJ1-5, with D unresolved. The CDR3 loop spans 14 amino acids. From germline, CDR1 is MNHEY and CDR2 SMNVEV (reference sequence). The germline V and J ends were trimmed by 4 bases and 2 bases, with 9 bases remaining between them. Here the CDR3 DNA reads TGTGCCAGCAGTTCACCCACAGGCAATCAGCCCCAGCATTTT. Amino acid sequence: CASSSPTGNQPQHF.

The chain recombines TRBV15 with TRBJ2-2, with D perhaps TRBD1 (5 bases). The CDR3 spans 15 residues. Germline CDR1 reads LNHNV; CDR2 reads YYDKDF (reference sequence). Trimming removed 3 bases from V and 1 base from J, with 9 bases in between. The CDR3 sequence is CATSSRGLNTGELFF. DNA for the CDR3: TGTGCCACCAGCAGTAGGGGTCTGAACACCGGGGAGCTGTTTTTT.

The rearrangement joins TRBV14 to TRBJ2-5, with no clear D. The CDR3 is 16 residues long. The ends were cut back, 4 bases at V and 5 bases at J, with 20 bases in the middle. The V gene's germline CDR1 is SGHDN and CDR2 FVKESK. CDR3 in amino acids: CASSPTKATTLETQYF. The CDR3 nucleotides are TGTGCCAGCAGCCCCACGAAGGCTACCACCTTGGAGACCCAGTACTTC.

This clone has only a few counts. The sample has other DNA sequences that encode this CDR3 too. This chain links TRBV5-1 with TRBJ2-5; TRBD1 is a possible D gene (5 bases). CDR3 length: 13 amino acids. Looked up from germline, CDR1 is SGHRS and CDR2 is YFSETQ. V was clipped by 3 bases and J by 5 bases, with 11 bases between them. CDR3 protein: CASSSQGGETQYF. In nucleotides, the CDR3 is TGCGCCAGCAGCTCGCAGGGCGGCGAGACCCAGTACTTC. The full variable domain, rest sourced from reference TRBV5-1 and TRBJ2-5, is KAGVTQTPRYLIKTRGQQVTLSCSPISGHRSVSWYQQTPGQGLQFLFEYFSETQRNKGNFPGRFSGRQFSNSRSEMNVSTLELGDSALYLCASSSQGGETQYFGPGTRLLVL.

The CDR3 sequence: CASSFREMNTEAFF. CDR3 nucleotide sequence: TGCGCCAGCAGCTTTAGGGAAATGAACACTGAAGCTTTCTTT. This sequence joins TRBV5-1 and TRBJ1-1; no reliable D call. CDR1 and CDR2 from the germline V gene are SGHRS and YFSETQ. V lost 2 bases, J lost 0 bases, and 8 bases lay in between. The CDR3 is 14 amino acids.

The V and J genes are TRBV4-1 and TRBJ2-5; D perhaps matches TRBD2 (6 bases). CDR3 length: 14 amino acids. Germline V CDR1 and CDR2: MGHRA, YSYEKL. Trimming removed 4 bases from V and 4 bases from J, with 13 bases in between. CDR3 region: CASSLLGGRETQYF. The CDR3 bases are TGCGCCAGCAGCCTCCTGGGGGGTCGAGAGACCCAGTACTTC.

J is TRBJ2-3 and V is TRBV10-3; D is tentatively TRBD1 or TRBD2 (6 bases each). V was clipped by 2 bases and J by 5 bases, with 20 bases between them. Looked up from germline, CDR1 is ENHRY and CDR2 is SYGVKD. The CDR3 loop spans 17 amino acids. Here the CDR3 DNA reads TGTGCCATCAGTGAGAGACCGGCGACAGGAGGGAAAGATACGCAGTATTTT. Its protein is CAISERPATGGKDTQYF.

Comment on this clone: An end of the junction differs from the germline gene, which may be a read error. The gene calls are TRBV19 and TRBJ2-7; 11 nucleotides match TRBD2. This CDR3 is built from 15 residues. Germline V gene sequence: CDR1 LNHDA, CDR2 SQIVND (reference sequence). The CDR3 loop reads CASSYSGGASDEQYF. The CDR3 coding sequence is TGTGCCAGTAGCTATAGCGGGGGGGCCTCCGACGAGCAGTACTTC.

V gene TRBV2 combines with J gene TRBJ1-2; D is perhaps TRBD1 (5 bases). The CDR3 has 14 amino acids. Trimming took off 1 base at V and 6 bases at J, with 12 bases between the two ends. Germline CDR1 reads SNHLY; CDR2 reads FYNNEI. CDR3 sequence (DNA): TGTGCCAGCAGTGAAGTGGCAGGGCCTCATGGCTACACCTTC. Protein product: CASSEVAGPHGYTF.

CDR3 sequence (DNA): TGTGCCTGGAGTGTATTTCGCAGAGCTACCGGGGAGCTGTTTTTT. Its protein product is CAWSVFRRATGELFF. The V call is TRBV30, the J call TRBJ2-2; unclear D gene. The CDR3 spans 15 residues. CDR1 is GTSNPN and CDR2 is SVGIG in the germline V gene (reference sequence). Between the trimmed V and J ends, which lost 0 bases and 5 bases, there was a span of 13 bases.

There are a few counts of this clone. The V call is TRBV7-6, the J call TRBJ2-5, with D unresolved. V was cut by 5 bases and J by 2 bases, with 9 bases left in between. CDR3 length: 13 amino acids. CDR1 and CDR2 from the germline V gene are SGHVS and FNYEAQ. CDR3 loop: CASSLLRQETQYF. In nucleotides, the CDR3 is TGTGCCAGCAGCCTACTGAGGCAAGAGACCCAGTACTTC.

The rearrangement uses TRBV29-1 and TRBJ2-7; TRBD1 aligns across 10 bases. V lost 4 bases and J lost 5; bases outside the gene matches: 8. This CDR3 spans 14 amino acids. The germline V gene has CDR1 SQVTM and CDR2 ANQGSEA. This CDR3 is CSVGGDRGVHEQYF. CDR3 sequence (DNA): TGCAGCGTTGGTGGGGACAGGGGTGTCCACGAGCAGTACTTC.

With regard to this clone: Distinct nucleotide sequences in the sample also encode this CDR3. CDR3 coding DNA: TGTGCCAGCAGCGGGAACACCGGGGAGCTGTTTTTT. It is translated as CASSGNTGELFF. This chain connects TRBV2 to TRBJ2-2; D call uncertain. Trimming pared 6 bases from V and 1 base from J, leaving 3 bases between. The CDR3 contains 12 residues. Per germline, CDR1 SNHLY and CDR2 FYNNEI.

The rearrangement uses TRBV5-1 and TRBJ1-6, with D unclear. The ends were cut back, 3 bases at V and 7 bases at J, with 17 bases in the middle. Germline V gives CDR1 SGHRS, CDR2 YFSETQ. This CDR3 contains 16 residues. As DNA, the CDR3 is TGCGCCAGCAGCTCCGATCTCCGGGGAGGCAATTCACCCCTCCACTTT. Protein product: CASSSDLRGGNSPLHF.